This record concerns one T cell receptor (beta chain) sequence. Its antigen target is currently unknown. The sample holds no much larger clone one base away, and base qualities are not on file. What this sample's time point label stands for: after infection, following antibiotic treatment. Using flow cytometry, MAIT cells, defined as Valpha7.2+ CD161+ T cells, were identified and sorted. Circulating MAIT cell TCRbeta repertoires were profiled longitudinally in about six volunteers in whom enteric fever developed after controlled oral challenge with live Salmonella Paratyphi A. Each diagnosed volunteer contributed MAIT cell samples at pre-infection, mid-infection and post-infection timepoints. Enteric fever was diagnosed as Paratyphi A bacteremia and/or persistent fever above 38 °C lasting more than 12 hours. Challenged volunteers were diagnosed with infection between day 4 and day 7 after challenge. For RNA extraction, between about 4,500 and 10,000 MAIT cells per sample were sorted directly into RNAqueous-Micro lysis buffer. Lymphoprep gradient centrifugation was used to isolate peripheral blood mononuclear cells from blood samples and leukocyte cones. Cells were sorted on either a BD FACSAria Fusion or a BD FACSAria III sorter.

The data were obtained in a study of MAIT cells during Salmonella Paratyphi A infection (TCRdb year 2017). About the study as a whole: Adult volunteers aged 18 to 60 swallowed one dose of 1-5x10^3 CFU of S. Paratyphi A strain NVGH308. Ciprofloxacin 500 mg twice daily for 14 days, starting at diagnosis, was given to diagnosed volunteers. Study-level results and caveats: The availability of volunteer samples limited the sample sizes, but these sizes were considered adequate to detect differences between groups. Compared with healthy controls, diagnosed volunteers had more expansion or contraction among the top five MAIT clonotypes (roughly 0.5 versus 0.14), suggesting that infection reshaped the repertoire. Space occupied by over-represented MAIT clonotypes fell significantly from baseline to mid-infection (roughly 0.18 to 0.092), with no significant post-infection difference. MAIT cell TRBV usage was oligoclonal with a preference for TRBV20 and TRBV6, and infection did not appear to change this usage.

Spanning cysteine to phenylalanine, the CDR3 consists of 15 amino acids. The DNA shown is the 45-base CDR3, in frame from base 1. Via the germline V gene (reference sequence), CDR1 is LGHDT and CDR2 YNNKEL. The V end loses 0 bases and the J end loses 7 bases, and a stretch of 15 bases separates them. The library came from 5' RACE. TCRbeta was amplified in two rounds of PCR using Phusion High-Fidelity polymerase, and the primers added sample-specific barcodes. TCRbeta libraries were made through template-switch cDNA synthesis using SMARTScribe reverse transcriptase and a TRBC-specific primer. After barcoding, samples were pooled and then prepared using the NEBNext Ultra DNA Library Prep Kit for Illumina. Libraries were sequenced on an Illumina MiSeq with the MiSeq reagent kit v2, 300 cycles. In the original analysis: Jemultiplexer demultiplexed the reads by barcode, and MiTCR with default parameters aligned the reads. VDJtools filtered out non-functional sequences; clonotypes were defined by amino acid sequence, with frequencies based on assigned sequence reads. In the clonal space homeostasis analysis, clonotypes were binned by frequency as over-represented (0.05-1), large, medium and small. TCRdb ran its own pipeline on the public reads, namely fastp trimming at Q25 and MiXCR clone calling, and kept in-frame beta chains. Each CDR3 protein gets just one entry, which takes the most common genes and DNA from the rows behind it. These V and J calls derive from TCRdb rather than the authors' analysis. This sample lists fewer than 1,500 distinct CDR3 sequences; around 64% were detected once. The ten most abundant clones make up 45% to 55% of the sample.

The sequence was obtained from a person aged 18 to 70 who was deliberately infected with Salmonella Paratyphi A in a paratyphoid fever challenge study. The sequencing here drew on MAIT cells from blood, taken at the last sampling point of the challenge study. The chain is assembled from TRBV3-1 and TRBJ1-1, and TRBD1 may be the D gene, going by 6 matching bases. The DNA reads TGTGCCAGCAGCCAAGATGCGGGGGGGCAGGGTGAAGCTTTCTTT. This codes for CASSQDAGGQGEAFF.